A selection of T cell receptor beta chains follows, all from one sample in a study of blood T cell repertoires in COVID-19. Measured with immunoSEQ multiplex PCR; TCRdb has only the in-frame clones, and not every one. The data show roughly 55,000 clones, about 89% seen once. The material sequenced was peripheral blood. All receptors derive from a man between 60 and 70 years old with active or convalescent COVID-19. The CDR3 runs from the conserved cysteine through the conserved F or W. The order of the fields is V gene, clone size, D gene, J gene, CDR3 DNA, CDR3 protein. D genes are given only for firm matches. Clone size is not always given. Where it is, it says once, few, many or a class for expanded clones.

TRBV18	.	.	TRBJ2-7	TGTGCCAGCTCACCACCGAGGGGGGGTTCCTACGAGCAGTACTTC	CASSPPRGGSYEQYF
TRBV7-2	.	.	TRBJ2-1	TGTGCCAGCAGCTTAGACTATAGAAGCTCCTACAATGAGCAGTTCTTC	CASSLDYRSSYNEQFF
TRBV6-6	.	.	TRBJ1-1	TGTGCCAGCAGTTACGGGGCGGGGGGACTGAACACTGAAGCTTTCTTT	CASSYGAGGLNTEAFF
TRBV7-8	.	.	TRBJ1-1	TGTGCCAGCAGTAGACAGAACACTGAAGCTTTCTTT	CASSRQNTEAFF
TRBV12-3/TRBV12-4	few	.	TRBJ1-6	TGTGCCAGCAGCGAGAATTCACCCCTCCACTTT	CASSENSPLHF
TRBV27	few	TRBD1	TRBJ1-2	TGTGCCAGCAGTTTCTACCGACAGGGAAAAATCTATGGCTACACCTTC	CASSFYRQGKIYGYTF
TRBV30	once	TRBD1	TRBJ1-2	TGTGCCTGGAAAGTTAAGGGGGCGAGATCCTATGGCTACACCTTC	CAWKVKGARSYGYTF
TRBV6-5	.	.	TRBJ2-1	TGTGCCAGCAGACCCCGGGGGAGCTCCTACAATGAGCAGTTCTTC	CASRPRGSSYNEQFF
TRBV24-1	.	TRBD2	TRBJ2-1	TGTGCCACCAGTCTGGGAGCGGGGGTGCACAATGAGCAGTTCTTC	CATSLGAGVHNEQFF
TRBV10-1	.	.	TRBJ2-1	TGCGCCAGCAGTGGGAAACTAGGGTACAATGAGCAGTTCTTC	CASSGKLGYNEQFF
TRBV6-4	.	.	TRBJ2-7	TGTGCCAGCAGTGAACAGGGAGGGCACGAGCAGTACTTC	CASSEQGGHEQYF
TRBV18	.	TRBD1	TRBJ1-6	TGTGCCAGCTCACCCGGACAGGTCTATTCACCCCTCCACTTT	CASSPGQVYSPLHF
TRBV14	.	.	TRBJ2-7	TGTGCCAGCAGCCAAGGGGTCGGAACAGGCAAATACTACGAGCAGTACTTC	CASSQGVGTGKYYEQYF
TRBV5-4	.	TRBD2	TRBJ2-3	TGTGCCAGCAGCACTGCGGGCTCGCGGGGGGGGGCAGATACGCAGTATTTT	CASSTAGSRGGADTQYF
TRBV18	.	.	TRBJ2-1	TGTGCCAGCTCACCAATCGCTGGAGAGGGGCAGTTCTTC	CASSPIAGEGQFF
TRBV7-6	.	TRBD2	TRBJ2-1	TGTGCCAGCAGCTTTTCTAGCGGGAGTATCCATGAGCAGTTCTTC	CASSFSSGSIHEQFF
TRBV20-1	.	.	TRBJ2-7	TGCAGTGCTAGTTGGGACACCTACGAGCAGTACTTC	CSASWDTYEQYF
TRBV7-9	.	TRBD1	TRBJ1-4	TGTGCCAGCAGCAAATCGACAGGGTCTAATGAAAAACTGTTTTTT	CASSKSTGSNEKLFF
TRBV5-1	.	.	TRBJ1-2	TGCGCCAGCAGCTTGGCCGGTGGAGCTCCCTATGGCTACACCTTC	CASSLAGGAPYGYTF
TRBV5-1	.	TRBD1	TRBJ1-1	TGCGCCAGCAGCTGGGGACAGGGAGGCACTGAAGCTTTCTTT	CASSWGQGGTEAFF
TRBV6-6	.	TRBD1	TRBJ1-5	TGTGCCAGCAGCCTCGGGACAGGGGGCAATCAGCCCCAGCATTTT	CASSLGTGGNQPQHF
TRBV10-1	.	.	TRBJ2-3	TGCGCCAGCAGTGAGGGCGGGAGCACAGATACGCAGTATTTT	CASSEGGSTDTQYF
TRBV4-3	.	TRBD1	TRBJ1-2	TGCGCCAGCAGCCAAGCGGACAGGGGTATTTATGGCTACACCTTC	CASSQADRGIYGYTF
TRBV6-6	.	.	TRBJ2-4	TGTGCCAGCAGTTCAGTAGCGCTAGCCAAAAACATTCAGTACTTC	CASSSVALAKNIQYF
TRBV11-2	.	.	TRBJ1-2	TGTGCCAGCAGCTTAACAGGGACGGGCTATGGCTACACCTTC	CASSLTGTGYGYTF
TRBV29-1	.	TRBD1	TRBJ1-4	TGCAGCGTTGGGAGTGGACAGGGCGGAACTAATGAAAAACTGTTTTTT	CSVGSGQGGTNEKLFF
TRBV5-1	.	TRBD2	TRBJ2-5	TGCGCCAGCAGCTCCCGACCTAGCGGGGGGGGCGAGACCCAGTACTTC	CASSSRPSGGGETQYF
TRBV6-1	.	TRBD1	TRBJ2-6	TGTGCCAGCAGCGACAGGGCTGGGGCCAACGTCCTGACTTTC	CASSDRAGANVLTF
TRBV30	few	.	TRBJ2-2	TGTGCCTGGACAGTGAACACCGGGGAGCTGTTTTTT	CAWTVNTGELFF
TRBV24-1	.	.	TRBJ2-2	TGTGCCACCAGTGATGGGCAGGGGTCCGACACCGGGGAGCTGTTTTTT	CATSDGQGSDTGELFF
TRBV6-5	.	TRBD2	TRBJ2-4	TGTGCCAGCAGCGCCGGGACTAGCGGGACGAACATTCAGTACTTC	CASSAGTSGTNIQYF
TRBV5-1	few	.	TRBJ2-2	TGCGCCAGCAGCCTCGGACAGCTCATATCGAACACCGGGGAGCTGTTTTTT	CASSLGQLISNTGELFF
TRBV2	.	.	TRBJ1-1	TGTGCCAGCAGTGAACGGGAGAACACTGAAGCTTTCTTT	CASSERENTEAFF
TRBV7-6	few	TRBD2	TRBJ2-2	TGTGCCAGCAAGAGCGGGGGGTTGAACACCGGGGAGCTGTTTTTT	CASKSGGLNTGELFF
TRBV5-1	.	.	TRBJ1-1	TGCGCCAGCAGACCCGGGACACAATACACTGAAGCTTTCTTT	CASRPGTQYTEAFF
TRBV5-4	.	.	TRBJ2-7	TGTGCCAGCAGGTCGGGGACAGCGCGGGGCGAGCAGTACTTC	CASRSGTARGEQYF
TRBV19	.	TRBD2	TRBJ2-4	TGTGCCAGTAGTACCCTCTCACGGGGGGTCCTAGCCAAAAACATTCAGTACTTC	CASSTLSRGVLAKNIQYF
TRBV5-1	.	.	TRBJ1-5	TGCGCCAGCAGCTCCGGACAGAGCAATCAGCCCCAGCATTTT	CASSSGQSNQPQHF
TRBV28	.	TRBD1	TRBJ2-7	TGTGCCAGCCACCGGACAGGGAGCTACGAGCAGTACTTC	CASHRTGSYEQYF
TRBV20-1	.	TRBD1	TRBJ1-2	TGCAGTGCTAGTCAGGGGGACTATGGCTACACCTTC	CSASQGDYGYTF
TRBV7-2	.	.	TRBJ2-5	TGTGCCAGCAGCTTAGTGGCTCCACAAGAGACCCAGTACTTC	CASSLVAPQETQYF
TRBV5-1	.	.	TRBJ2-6	TGCGCCAGCAGCTTACCAGGGACTGGGGCCAACGTCCTGACTTTC	CASSLPGTGANVLTF
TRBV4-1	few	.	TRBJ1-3	TGCGCCAGCAGAAACGAACAGGGCCTCTCTGGAAACACCATATATTTT	CASRNEQGLSGNTIYF
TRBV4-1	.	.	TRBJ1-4	TGCGCCAGCAGCCAAGTGTTTGCAGGGGTGAGTGAAAAACTGTTTTTT	CASSQVFAGVSEKLFF
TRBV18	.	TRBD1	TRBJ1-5	TGTGCCAGCTCCCGGACAGGGGGCGCCAATCAGCCCCAGCATTTT	CASSRTGGANQPQHF
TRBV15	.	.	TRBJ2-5	TGTGCCACCAGCAGAGATCTCCAAGAGACCCAGTACTTC	CATSRDLQETQYF
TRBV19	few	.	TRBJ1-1	TGTGCCAGTAGTTCCCCTCCGGGAGCACCGAAGAACACTGAAGCTTTCTTT	CASSSPPGAPKNTEAFF
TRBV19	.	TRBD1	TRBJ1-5	TGTGCCAGTAGCCCCGGACAGGGGGCAGGTCAGCCCCAGCATTTT	CASSPGQGAGQPQHF
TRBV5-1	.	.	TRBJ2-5	TGCGCCAGCAGCCCTGACAGACGACCCGGTCGGGAGACCCAGTACTTC	CASSPDRRPGRETQYF
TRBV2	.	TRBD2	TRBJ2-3	TGTGCCAGCAGGCAAATCGGTGTGGCGGGGGCAGATACGCAGTATTTT	CASRQIGVAGADTQYF
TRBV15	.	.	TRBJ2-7	TGTGCCACCAGCTCCTCTCGCTACGATACCACCTACGAGCAGTACTTC	CATSSSRYDTTYEQYF
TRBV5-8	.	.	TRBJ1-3	TGTGCCAGCAGCTTACTTCCCTCTGGAAACACCATATATTTT	CASSLLPSGNTIYF